These 21 T cell receptor beta chains were sequenced from one sample in a study of T cells in Graves' hyperthyroidism and ophthalmopathy. Template material for amplifying TCR beta CDR3 regions consisted of RNA transcripts. First-round RT-PCR of the TCR CDR3 relied on the HTBI primer set. TCRdb re-called the multiplex PCR reads with MiXCR, one entry per CDR3 protein. The sample gives about 480,000 distinct CDR3 sequences, roughly an eighth of which show up once; less than 20% is in the top ten. The source material was blood. These receptors came from a woman under 30 with Graves' hyperthyroidism.

This clonotype was counted at least ten times. The V and J genes are TRBV12-5 and TRBJ1-4, with a tentative D call TRBD1 (6 bases). V lost 5 bases and J lost 5, with 15 bases in between. Looked up from germline, CDR1 is LGHNT and CDR2 is FRNRAP. The CDR3 has 15 residues. In nucleotides, the CDR3 is TGTGCTAGTGGTCCTAGGGGGACTAAGAATGAAAAACTGTTTTTT. This encodes CASGPRGTKNEKLFF.

This clonotype has a count of ten or more. The V and J genes are TRBV29-1 and TRBJ1-1, with D possibly being TRBD1 (6 bases). The CDR3 is 14 residues long. Germline-derived CDR1 and CDR2 are SQVTM and ANQGSEA. V was shortened by 6 bases and J by 1 base, with 15 bases between the two germline ends. In DNA form, the CDR3 reads TGCAGCGTCAGTCGACAGGCCTCGAACACTGAAGCTTTCTTT. Translated: CSVSRQASNTEAFF.

The rearrangement links TRBV20-1 to TRBJ2-5; 7 nucleotides agree with TRBD2. V shed 2 bases and J 13 bases; nucleotides not matched to a gene: 7. CDR1 and CDR2 from the germline V gene are DFQATT and SNEGSKA (reference sequence). The CDR3 sequence is 11 residues long. The DNA for the CDR3 is TGCAGTGCTAGAAAGGCAGGACTAGTGTACTTC. Translated: CSARKAGLVYF.

This clonotype has a count of ten or more. The gene calls are TRBV12-3 or TRBV12-4 and TRBJ2-1; TRBD2 matches 11 bases. The CDR3 covers 14 residues. Unmatched junction bases numbered 4, after V lost 7 bases and J lost 5 bases. The CDR3 DNA is TGTGCCAGCATGATAGCGGGAGGGCACAATGAGCAGTTCTTC. Its translation: CASMIAGGHNEQFF.

The table lists this clonotype with many counts. DNA of the CDR3: TGTGCCAGCAGCCCGTCCGGGACCACAGATACGCAGTATTTT. It is translated as CASSPSGTTDTQYF. This rearrangement joins TRBV9 to TRBJ2-3, with D perhaps given as TRBD1 or TRBD2 (5 bases each). The germline CDR1 and CDR2 sequences are SGDLS and YYNGEE. This CDR3 is 14 amino acids long. The V end was cut by 4 bases, the J end by 2 bases, with 11 bases between. Looking up the rest from reference TRBV9 and TRBJ2-3 gives the full variable domain: DSGVTQTPKHLITATGQRVTLRCSPRSGDLSVYWYQQSLDQGLQFLIQYYNGEERAKGNILERFSAQQFPDLHSELNLSSLELGDSALYFCASSPSGTTDTQYFGPGTRLTVL.

This clonotype was counted at least ten times. The chain carries TRBV20-1 and TRBJ1-2; 11 bases are a match to TRBD1. The V segment lost 0 bases and the J segment 12 bases; nucleotides outside the gene matches: 3. Germline V gene lookup returns CDR1 DFQATT and CDR2 SNEGSKA (reference sequence). The length of the CDR3 is 12 residues. This CDR3 is CSAREDRGRNTF. The CDR3 DNA sequence: TGCAGTGCTAGAGAGGACAGGGGGCGAAACACCTTC.

Details on this clonotype: It may be a read error: a sequence one base away is much more abundant. This sequence joins TRBV11-3 and TRBJ1-5; maybe TRBD1 (5 bases). The germline CDR1 and CDR2 sequences are SGHNT and YENEEA. This CDR3 comprises 15 residues. The CDR3 is CASSLTDSPNLPQHF. In DNA, the CDR3 is TGTGCCAGCAGCTTAACCGACAGCCCAAATCTGCCCCAGCATTTT.

The rearrangement uses TRBV2 and TRBJ2-7; D possibly uses TRBD1 or TRBD2 (6 bases each). V was cut by 6 bases and J by 2 bases, with 11 bases left in between. The germline gives CDR1 SNHLY, CDR2 FYNNEI. The CDR3 sequence is 13 residues long. The CDR3 region is CASRTEGAYEQYF. The CDR3 DNA sequence: TGTGCCAGCAGGACGGAGGGGGCCTACGAGCAGTACTTC.

In its sample, this clonotype was seen many times. The chain has TRBV10-3 and TRBJ2-7, with D unclear. CDR3 length: 13 residues. Germline loops: CDR1 ENHRY, CDR2 SYGVKD. Trimming left V 0 bases short and J 3 bases short, with 6 bases between. The CDR3 coding sequence is TGTGCCATCAGTGAGTCGGCCTACTACGAGCAGTACGTC. Its protein product is CAISESAYYEQYV.

This clonotype was observed at least ten times. This chain uses TRBV2 with TRBJ2-1; 9 positions agree with TRBD2. The V segment lost 3 bases and the J segment 6 bases; nucleotides outside the gene matches: 9. CDR3 length: 16 residues. The germline V gene encodes CDR1 SNHLY and CDR2 FYNNEI. CDR3 bases: TGTGCCAGCAGTGAGCTTAGCGGGAGCCTTGGCAATGAGCAGTTCTTC. This gives the protein CASSELSGSLGNEQFF.

CDR3 sequence: CASSTKGTGRTLQYF. The CDR3 DNA reads as TGTGCCAGTAGTACAAAAGGGACAGGGAGGACCCTTCAGTACTTC. J is TRBJ2-4 and V is TRBV19; 9 bases are a match to TRBD1. CDR3 length: 15 amino acids. After removal of 4 bases from V and 11 bases from J, the junction contained 12 bases not matched to a gene. CDR1 is LNHDA and CDR2 is SQIVND in the germline V gene (reference sequence).

This clonotype was recorded at least ten times. The chain uses TRBV27 and TRBJ1-5, with D possibly matching TRBD1 (6 bases). Germline V gene data show CDR1 as MNHEY and CDR2 as SMNVEV (reference sequence). V lost 4 bases to trimming and J lost 3 bases, with 13 bases between them. The CDR3 covers 15 residues. CDR3 protein: CASSSTGSYNQPQHF. The CDR3 nucleotides read TGTGCCAGCAGTTCTACAGGGTCCTACAATCAGCCCCAGCATTTT.

This clonotype was counted at least ten times. The rearrangement joins TRBV6-1 to TRBJ1-6; D gene unclear. Germline V gene lookup returns CDR1 MNHNS and CDR2 SASEGT. V was clipped by 6 bases and J by 6 bases, with 15 bases between them. There are 15 residues in the CDR3. The CDR3 bases are TGTGCCAGCAGACGGCCAGGACGGCTTAATTCACCCCTCCACTTT. It is translated as CASRRPGRLNSPLHF.

In its sample, this clonotype was seen a few times. A much larger clone lies a single base off, so this may be a read error. For the CDR3, the DNA is TGTGCCAGCAGCTTTTTCACCGACAGACGGTACGATGAGCAGTTCTTC. The encoded protein is CASSFFTDRRYDEQFF. This chain joins TRBV11-2 and TRBJ2-1, with TRBD1 as a possible D gene (5 bases). Germline V gene lookup returns CDR1 SGHAT and CDR2 FQNNGV. Trimming cost V 3 bases and J 8 bases, with 20 bases left between them. The CDR3 consists of 16 residues.

V and J are TRBV19 and TRBJ2-7; 7 bases line up with TRBD2. The CDR3 totals 18 residues. Germline V lookup: CDR1 LNHDA, CDR2 SQIVND (reference sequence). V was clipped by 3 bases and J by 1 base; unmatched bases: 15. In DNA form, the CDR3 reads TGTGCCAGTAGTATTACGGGTATTGTGGGAGGGCCGTCCTACGAGCAGTACTTC. Translated, it gives CASSITGIVGGPSYEQYF.

There are many counts of this clonotype. The CDR3 sequence: CASSYEGDTGELFF. The CDR3 DNA follows: TGTGCCAGCAGTTACGAAGGAGACACCGGGGAGCTGTTTTTT. The chain employs TRBV6-5 and TRBJ2-2; D gene uncertain. V was cut by 2 bases and J by 3 bases, with 7 bases left in between. This CDR3 has 14 amino acids. Germline loops: CDR1 MNHEY, CDR2 SVGAGI.

The chain couples TRBV20-1 to TRBJ2-2; D is uncertain. CDR3 size: 12 residues. Germline V gene data show CDR1 as DFQATT and CDR2 as SNEGSKA (reference sequence). V was pared by 8 bases and J by 4 bases, with 11 bases between. The CDR3 DNA follows: TGCAGTTGTCACTACCCCACCGGGGAGCTGTTTTTT. It codes for CSCHYPTGELFF.

This clonotype was recorded at least ten times. The J gene is TRBJ2-7, the V gene TRBV19, with D possibly matching TRBD1 (7 bases). Trimming left V 5 bases short and J 6 bases short, with 23 bases between. The CDR3 has 16 amino acids. Germline V gives CDR1 LNHDA, CDR2 SQIVND (reference sequence). In DNA, the CDR3 is TGTGCCAGTAGTGCGGGACAGACTTGGGAATCAGGCGAGCAGTACGTC. It codes for CASSAGQTWESGEQYV.

This clonotype came up many times. The chain combines TRBV27 with TRBJ2-5, with unresolved D. The CDR3 has 13 residues. V was trimmed by 1 base and J by 4 bases, leaving 7 bases between them. Germline-derived CDR1 and CDR2 are MNHEY and SMNVEV (reference sequence). In DNA, the CDR3 is TGTGCCAGCAGTTTATTCCTTACAGAGACCCAGTACTTC. Its protein product is CASSLFLTETQYF.

This clonotype was found many times. The rearrangement links TRBV6-2 or TRBV6-3 to TRBJ2-7; 9 positions agree with TRBD2. The CDR3 has 13 amino acids. V trimming: 6 bases; J trimming: 5 bases; junction bases outside the gene matches: 5. CDR1 and CDR2 (germline): MNHEY, SVGEGT. This chain's CDR3 is CASRRVAGDEQYV. CDR3 DNA: TGTGCCAGCAGGAGGGTAGCGGGAGACGAGCAGTACGTC.

The chain links TRBV10-2 to TRBJ2-3; 12 nucleotides line up with TRBD2. This CDR3 has 13 residues. Germline V gene data show CDR1 as WSHSY and CDR2 as SAAADI. J was trimmed by 4 bases and V by 10 bases; bases with no gene match: 3. CDR3: CATSGGGADTQYF. The CDR3 nucleotides read TGCGCCACTAGCGGGGGGGGAGCAGATACGCAGTATTTT.